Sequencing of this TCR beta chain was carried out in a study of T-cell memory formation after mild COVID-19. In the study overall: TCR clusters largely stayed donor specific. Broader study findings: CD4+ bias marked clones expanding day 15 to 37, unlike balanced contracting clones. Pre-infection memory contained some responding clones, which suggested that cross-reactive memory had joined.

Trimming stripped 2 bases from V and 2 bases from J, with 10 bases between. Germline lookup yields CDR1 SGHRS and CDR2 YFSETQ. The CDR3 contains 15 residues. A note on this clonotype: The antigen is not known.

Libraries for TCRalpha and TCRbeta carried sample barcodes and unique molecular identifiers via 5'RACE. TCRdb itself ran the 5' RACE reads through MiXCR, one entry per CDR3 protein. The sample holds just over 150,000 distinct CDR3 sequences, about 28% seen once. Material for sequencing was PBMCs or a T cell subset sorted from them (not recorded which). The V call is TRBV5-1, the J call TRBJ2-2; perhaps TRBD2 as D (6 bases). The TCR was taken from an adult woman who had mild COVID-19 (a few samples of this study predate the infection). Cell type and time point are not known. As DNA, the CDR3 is TGCGCCAGCAGCTTCTCCGGGACTAACACCGGGGAGCTGTTTTTT. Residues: CASSFSGTNTGELFF.